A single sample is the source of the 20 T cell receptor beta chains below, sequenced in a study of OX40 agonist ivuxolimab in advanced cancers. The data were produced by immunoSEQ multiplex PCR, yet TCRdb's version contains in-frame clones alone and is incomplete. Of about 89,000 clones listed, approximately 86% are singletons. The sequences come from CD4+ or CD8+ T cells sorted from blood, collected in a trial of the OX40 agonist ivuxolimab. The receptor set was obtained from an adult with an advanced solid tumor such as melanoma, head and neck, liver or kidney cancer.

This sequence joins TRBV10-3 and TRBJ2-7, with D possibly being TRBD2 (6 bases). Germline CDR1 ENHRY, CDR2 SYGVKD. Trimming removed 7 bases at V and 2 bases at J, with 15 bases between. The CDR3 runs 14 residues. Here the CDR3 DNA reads TGTGCCATCAAAACGGGACGGGGGACCTACGAGCAGTACTTC. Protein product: CAIKTGRGTYEQYF.

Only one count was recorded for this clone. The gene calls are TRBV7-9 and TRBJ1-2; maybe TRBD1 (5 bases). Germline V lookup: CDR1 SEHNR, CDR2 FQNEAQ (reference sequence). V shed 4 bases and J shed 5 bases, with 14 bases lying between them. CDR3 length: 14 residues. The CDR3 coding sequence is TGTGCCAGCAGCTATCGGCAGGGCGGATATGGCTACACCTTC. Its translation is CASSYRQGGYGYTF.

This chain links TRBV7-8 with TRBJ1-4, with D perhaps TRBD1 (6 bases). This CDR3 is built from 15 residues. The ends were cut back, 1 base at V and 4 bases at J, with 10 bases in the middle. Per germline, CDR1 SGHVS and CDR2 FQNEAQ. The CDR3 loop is CASSLVTGLNEKLFF. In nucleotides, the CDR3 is TGTGCCAGCAGCTTAGTAACAGGGCTTAATGAAAAACTGTTTTTT. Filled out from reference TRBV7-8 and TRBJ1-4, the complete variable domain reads GAGVSQSPRYKVAKRGQDVALRCDPISGHVSLFWYQQALGQGPEFLTYFQNEAQLDKSGLPSDRFFAERPEGSVSTLKIQRTQQEDSAVYLCASSLVTGLNEKLFFGSGTQLSVL.

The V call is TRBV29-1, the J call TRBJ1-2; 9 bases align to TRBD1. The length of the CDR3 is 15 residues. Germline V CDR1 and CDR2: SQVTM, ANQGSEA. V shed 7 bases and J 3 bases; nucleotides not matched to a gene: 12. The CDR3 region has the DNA TGCAGCGCCCGTACACGACAGGGGGGAGACTATGGCTACACCTTC. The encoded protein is CSARTRQGGDYGYTF. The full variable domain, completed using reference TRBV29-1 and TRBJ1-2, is SAVISQKPSRDICQRGTSLTIQCQVDSQVTMMFWYRQQPGQSLTLIATANQGSEATYESGFVIDKFPISRPNLTFSTLTVSNMSPEDSSIYLCSARTRQGGDYGYTFGSGTRLTVV.

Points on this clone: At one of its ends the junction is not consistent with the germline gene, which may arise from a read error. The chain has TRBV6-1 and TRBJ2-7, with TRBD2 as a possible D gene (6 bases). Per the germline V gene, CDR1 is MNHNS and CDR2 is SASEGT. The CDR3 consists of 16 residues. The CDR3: CASNENLALSSYEQYF. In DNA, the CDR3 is TGTGCCAGCAATGAAAACCTAGCGTTGAGCTCCTACGAGCAGTACTTC.

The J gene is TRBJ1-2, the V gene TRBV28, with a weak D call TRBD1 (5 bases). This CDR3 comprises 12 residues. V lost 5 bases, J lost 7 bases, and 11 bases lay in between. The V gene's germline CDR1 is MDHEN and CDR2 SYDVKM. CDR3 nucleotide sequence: TGTGCCAGCAGTCTGAGGGACCGTGGCTACACCTTC. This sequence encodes CASSLRDRGYTF.

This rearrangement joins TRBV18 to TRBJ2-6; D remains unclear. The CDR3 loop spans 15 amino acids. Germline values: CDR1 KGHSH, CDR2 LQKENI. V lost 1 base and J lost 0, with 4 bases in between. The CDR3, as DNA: TGTGCCAGCTCACCACAGGCCTCTGGGGCCAACGTCCTGACTTTC. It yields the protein CASSPQASGANVLTF. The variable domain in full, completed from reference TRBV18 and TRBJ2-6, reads NAGVMQNPRHLVRRRGQEARLRCSPMKGHSHVYWYRQLPEEGLKFMVYLQKENIIDESGMPKERFSAEFPKEGPSILRIQQVVRGDSAAYFCASSPQASGANVLTFGAGSRLTVL.

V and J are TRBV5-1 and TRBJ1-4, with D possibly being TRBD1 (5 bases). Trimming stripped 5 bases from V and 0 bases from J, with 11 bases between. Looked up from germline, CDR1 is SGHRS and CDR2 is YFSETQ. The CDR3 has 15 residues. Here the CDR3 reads CASRPGQPTNEKLFF. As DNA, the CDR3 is TGCGCCAGCAGACCCGGACAACCAACTAATGAAAAACTGTTTTTT.

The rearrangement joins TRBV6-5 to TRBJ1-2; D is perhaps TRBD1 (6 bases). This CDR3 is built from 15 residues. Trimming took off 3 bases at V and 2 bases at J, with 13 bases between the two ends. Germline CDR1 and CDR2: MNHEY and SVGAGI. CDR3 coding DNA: TGTGCCAGCAGTTATAGGTCCCAGGGGAACTATGGCTACACCTTC. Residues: CASSYRSQGNYGYTF.

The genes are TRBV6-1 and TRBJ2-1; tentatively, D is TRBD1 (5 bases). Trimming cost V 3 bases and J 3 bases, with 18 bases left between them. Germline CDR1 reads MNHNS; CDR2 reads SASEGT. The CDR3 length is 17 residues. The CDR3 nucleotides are TGTGCCAGCAGTGATTTACATTCCCCGCAGGGCTACAATGAGCAGTTCTTC. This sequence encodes CASSDLHSPQGYNEQFF.

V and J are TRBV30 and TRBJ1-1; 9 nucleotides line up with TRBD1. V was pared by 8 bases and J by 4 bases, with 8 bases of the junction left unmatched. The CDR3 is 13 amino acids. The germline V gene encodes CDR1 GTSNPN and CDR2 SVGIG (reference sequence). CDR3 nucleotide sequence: TGTGCCCTCACGGGACAGGGCCGCACTGAAGCTTTCTTT. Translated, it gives CALTGQGRTEAFF. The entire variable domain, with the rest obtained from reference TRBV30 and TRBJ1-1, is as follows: SQTIHQWPATLVQPVGSPLSLECTVEGTSNPNLYWYRQAAGRGLQLLFYSVGIGQISSEVPQNLSASRPQDRQFILSSKKLLLSDSGFYLCALTGQGRTEAFFGQGTRLTVV.

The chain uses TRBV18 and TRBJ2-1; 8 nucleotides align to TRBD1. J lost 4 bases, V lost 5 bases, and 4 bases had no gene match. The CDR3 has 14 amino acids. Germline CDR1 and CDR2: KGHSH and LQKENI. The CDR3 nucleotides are TGTGCCAGCTCAGGCGGACAGGGATACAATGAGCAGTTCTTC. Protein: CASSGGQGYNEQFF. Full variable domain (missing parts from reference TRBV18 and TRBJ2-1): NAGVMQNPRHLVRRRGQEARLRCSPMKGHSHVYWYRQLPEEGLKFMVYLQKENIIDESGMPKERFSAEFPKEGPSILRIQQVVRGDSAAYFCASSGGQGYNEQFFGPGTRLTVL.

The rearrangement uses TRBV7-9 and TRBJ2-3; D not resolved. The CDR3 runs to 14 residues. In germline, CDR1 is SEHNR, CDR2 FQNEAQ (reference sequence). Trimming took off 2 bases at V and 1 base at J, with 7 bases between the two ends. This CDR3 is CASSLSGRTDTQYF. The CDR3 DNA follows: TGTGCCAGCAGCTTATCCGGGCGCACAGATACGCAGTATTTT.

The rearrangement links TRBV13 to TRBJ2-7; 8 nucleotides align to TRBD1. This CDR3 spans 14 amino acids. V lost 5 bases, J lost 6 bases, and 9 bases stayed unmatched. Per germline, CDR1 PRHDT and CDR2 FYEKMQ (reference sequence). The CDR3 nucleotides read TGTGCCAGCAGCCCGAGACCAGACAGGGGCGAGCAGTACTTC. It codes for CASSPRPDRGEQYF.

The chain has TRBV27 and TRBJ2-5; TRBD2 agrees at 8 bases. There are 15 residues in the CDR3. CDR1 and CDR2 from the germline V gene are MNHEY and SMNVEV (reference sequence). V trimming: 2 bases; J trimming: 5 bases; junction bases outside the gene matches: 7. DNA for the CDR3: TGTGCCAGCAGTTTAACGGGAGGGCCGGGGGAGACCCAGTACTTC. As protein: CASSLTGGPGETQYF.

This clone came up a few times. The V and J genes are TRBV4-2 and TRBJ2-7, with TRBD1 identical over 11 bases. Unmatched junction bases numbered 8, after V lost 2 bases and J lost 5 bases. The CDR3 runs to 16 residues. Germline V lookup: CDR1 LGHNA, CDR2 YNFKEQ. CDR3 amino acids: CASSQNPGTGGNEQYF. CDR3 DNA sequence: TGTGCCAGCAGCCAAAATCCCGGGACAGGGGGGAACGAGCAGTACTTC.

CDR3 DNA: TGTGCCACCAGCTGGGGACAGGGCGTCAATCAGCCCCAGCATTTT. Protein: CATSWGQGVNQPQHF. The rearrangement uses TRBV15 and TRBJ1-5, with TRBD1 matching over 9 bases. The CDR3 runs to 15 residues. V trimming: 5 bases; J trimming: 3 bases; junction bases outside the gene matches: 5. Germline CDR1 reads LNHNV; CDR2 reads YYDKDF (reference sequence).

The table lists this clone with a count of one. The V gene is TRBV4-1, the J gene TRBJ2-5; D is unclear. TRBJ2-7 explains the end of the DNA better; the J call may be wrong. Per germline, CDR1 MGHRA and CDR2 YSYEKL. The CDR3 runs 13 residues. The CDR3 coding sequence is TGCGCCAGCAGCCCCGGACCTCCTAACGAGCAGTACTTC. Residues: CASSPGPPNEQYF.

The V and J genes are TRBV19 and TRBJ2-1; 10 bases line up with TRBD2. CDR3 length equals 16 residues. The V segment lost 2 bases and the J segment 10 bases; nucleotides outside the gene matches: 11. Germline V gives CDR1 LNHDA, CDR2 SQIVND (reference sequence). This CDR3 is CASSIQSGRGFREQFF. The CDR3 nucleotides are TGTGCCAGTAGTATACAGAGCGGGAGGGGGTTCCGCGAGCAGTTCTTC.

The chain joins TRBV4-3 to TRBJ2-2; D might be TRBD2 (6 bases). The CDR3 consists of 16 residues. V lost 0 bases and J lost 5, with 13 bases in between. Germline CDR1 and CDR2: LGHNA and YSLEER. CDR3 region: CASSQDPLAQTGELFF. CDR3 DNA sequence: TGCGCCAGCAGCCAAGATCCCCTAGCGCAAACCGGGGAGCTGTTTTTT.